This paragraph reports one T cell receptor (beta chain). Between the trimmed V and J ends, which lost 3 bases and 0 bases, there was a span of 9 bases. This CDR3 has 15 amino acids. Germline V gene data show CDR1 as MNHEY and CDR2 as SMNVEV (reference sequence). The protocol was immunoSEQ multiplex PCR, while the TCRdb copy is restricted to in-frame clones and leaves out a portion. The sample consists of roughly 30,000 clones, around 90% of them appearing once. The data were taken from a study of T cells in localized non-small cell lung cancer. The sample in question was peripheral blood, obtained before any cancer treatment. V and J are TRBV27 and TRBJ2-1; D not certain. This receptor was taken from a woman aged 18-49 years with stage I lung adenocarcinoma. The chain's CDR3 is CASSFVIGSYNEQFF. DNA of the CDR3: TGTGCCAGCAGTTTCGTGATAGGCTCCTACAATGAGCAGTTCTTC.